Below are 3 T cell receptor beta chains sequenced from a single sample in a study of T-cell memory formation after mild COVID-19. TCRdb re-called the 5' RACE reads through MiXCR, storing one row per CDR3 protein. The sample records about 90,000 distinct CDR3 sequences, about 16% being singletons. Sample: PBMCs or a T cell subset sorted from them (not recorded which). These receptors originate from a man between 18 and 35 years old who had mild COVID-19 (a few samples of this study predate the infection). Cell type and time point are not known.

The table lists this clonotype with many counts. The V gene is TRBV18, the J gene TRBJ2-5; D unresolved. The V gene's germline CDR1 is KGHSH and CDR2 LQKENI. The CDR3 runs 11 residues. The germline V and J ends were trimmed by 2 bases and 5 bases, with 3 bases remaining between them. The CDR3 nucleotides read TGTGCCAGCTCACCATTGGAGACCCAGTACTTC. This codes for CASSPLETQYF.

This clonotype came up a few times. The chain uses TRBV4-1 and TRBJ2-2, with TRBD1 as a possible D gene (5 bases). The germline V gene encodes CDR1 MGHRA and CDR2 YSYEKL. The V and J ends lost 5 bases and 3 bases respectively, with 13 bases between them. The CDR3 sequence is 15 residues long. The CDR3 DNA reads TGCGCCAGCAGCGTAGGGGTCTCCTACACCGGGGAGCTGTTTTTT. It codes for CASSVGVSYTGELFF.

This clonotype was detected many times. This sequence joins TRBV9 and TRBJ2-1; no clear D gene. Germline-derived CDR1 and CDR2 are SGDLS and YYNGEE. This CDR3 is 12 amino acids long. Trimming removed 0 bases from V and 9 bases from J, with 7 bases in between. The CDR3 reads CASSVDLSEQFF. The CDR3, as DNA: TGTGCCAGCAGCGTAGATTTAAGTGAGCAGTTCTTC.